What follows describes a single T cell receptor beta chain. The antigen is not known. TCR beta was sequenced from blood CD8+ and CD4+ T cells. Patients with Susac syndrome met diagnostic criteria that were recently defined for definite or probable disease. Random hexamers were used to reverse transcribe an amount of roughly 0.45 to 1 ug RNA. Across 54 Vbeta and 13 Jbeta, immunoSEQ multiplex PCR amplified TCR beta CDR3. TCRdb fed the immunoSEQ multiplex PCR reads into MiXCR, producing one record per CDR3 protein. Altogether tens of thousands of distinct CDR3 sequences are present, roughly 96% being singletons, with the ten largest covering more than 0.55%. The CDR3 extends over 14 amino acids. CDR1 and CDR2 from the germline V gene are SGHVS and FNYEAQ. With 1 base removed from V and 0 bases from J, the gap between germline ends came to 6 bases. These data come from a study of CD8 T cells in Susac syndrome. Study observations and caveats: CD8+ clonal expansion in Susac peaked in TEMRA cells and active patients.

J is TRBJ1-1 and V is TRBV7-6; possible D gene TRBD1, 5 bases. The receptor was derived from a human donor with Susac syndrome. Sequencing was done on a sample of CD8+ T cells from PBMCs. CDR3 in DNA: TGTGCCAGCAGCTTAGAGGGGCTGAACACTGAAGCTTTCTTT. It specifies CASSLEGLNTEAFF.